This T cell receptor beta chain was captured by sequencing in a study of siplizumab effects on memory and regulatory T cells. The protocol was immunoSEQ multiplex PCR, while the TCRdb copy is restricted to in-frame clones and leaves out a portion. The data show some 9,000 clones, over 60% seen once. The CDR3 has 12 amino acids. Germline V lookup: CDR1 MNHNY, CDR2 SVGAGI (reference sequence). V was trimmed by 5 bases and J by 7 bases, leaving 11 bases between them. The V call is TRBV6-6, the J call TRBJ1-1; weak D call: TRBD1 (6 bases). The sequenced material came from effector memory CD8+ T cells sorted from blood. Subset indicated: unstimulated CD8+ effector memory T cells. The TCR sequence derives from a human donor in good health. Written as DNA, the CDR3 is TGTGCCAGCAGTCCCGGGACACTTGAAGCTTTCTTT. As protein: CASSPGTLEAFF.